These 23 T cell receptor beta chains came from one sample sequenced in a study of blood T cell repertoires in COVID-19. Produced via immunoSEQ multiplex PCR; TCRdb's table is partial and in-frame only. The sample has more than 300,000 clones, 90% seen once. The sequenced sample was PBMCs or T cells enriched from blood (not recorded which). The origin of the receptors is a woman aged 30 to 39 who had been exposed to COVID-19.

The V and J genes are TRBV10-3 and TRBJ1-2; a weak D match, TRBD1 (5 bases). In germline, CDR1 is ENHRY, CDR2 SYGVKD. There are 11 residues in the CDR3. V was clipped by 4 bases and J by 8 bases, with 8 bases between them. CDR3 nucleotides: TGTGCCATCAGTGTGGGGCAAGGCTACACCTTC. This gives the protein CAISVGQGYTF.

The chain uses TRBV5-1 and TRBJ2-2, with a tentative D call TRBD2 (6 bases). The V and J ends lost 4 bases and 2 bases respectively, with 18 bases between them. The CDR3 is made up of 17 amino acids. Germline CDR1 is SGHRS and CDR2 is YFSETQ. The CDR3: CASSQMGGTGNTGELFF. The DNA for the CDR3 is TGCGCCAGCAGCCAGATGGGGGGTACGGGAAACACCGGGGAGCTGTTTTTT.

The V gene is TRBV7-8, the J gene TRBJ1-2; 10 bases match TRBD1. Germline trimming cut 3 bases from V and 6 bases from J; bases unmatched to any gene: 4. CDR3 length: 14 amino acids. In germline, CDR1 is SGHVS, CDR2 FQNEAQ. CDR3 DNA: TGTGCCAGCAGCTTTTACGGACAGGGGGATGGCTACACCTTC. It encodes CASSFYGQGDGYTF.

The chain employs TRBV15 and TRBJ1-4; no firm D call. The CDR3 covers 13 residues. Germline V CDR1 and CDR2: LNHNV, YYDKDF (reference sequence). V shed 0 bases and J shed 8 bases, with 7 bases lying between them. CDR3 bases: TGTGCCACCAGCAGAGATCTAACCGAAAAACTGTTTTTT. It specifies CATSRDLTEKLFF. Using reference TRBV15 and TRBJ1-4 for the parts outside the CDR3, the full variable domain is DAMVIQNPRYQVTQFGKPVTLSCSQTLNHNVMYWYQQKSSQAPKLLFHYYDKDFNNEADTPDNFQSRRPNTSFCFLDIRSPGLGDTAMYLCATSRDLTEKLFFGSGTQLSVL.

The J gene is TRBJ1-2, the V gene TRBV7-2; D might be TRBD1 (5 bases). The germline V gene encodes CDR1 SGHTA and CDR2 FQGNSA. The V and J ends lost 5 bases and 3 bases respectively, with 10 bases between them. The CDR3 has 13 amino acids. CDR3 nucleotides: TGTGCCAGCAGCCCAGGGATACACTATGGCTACACCTTC. Its protein product is CASSPGIHYGYTF.

This chain links TRBV19 with TRBJ2-7; TRBD1 agrees at 8 bases. The CDR3 has 14 residues. CDR1 is LNHDA, CDR2 SQIVND, per germline (reference sequence). J was trimmed by 2 bases and V by 3 bases; bases with no gene match: 3. The CDR3 nucleotides read TGTGCCAGTAGTATCTCGGGACAGGCCTACGAGCAGTACTTC. Translating gives CASSISGQAYEQYF.

This chain joins TRBV11-3 and TRBJ2-3; the match to TRBD2 covers 12 bases. CDR1 and CDR2 from the germline V gene are SGHNT and YENEEA. The V segment lost 0 bases and the J segment 0 bases; nucleotides outside the gene matches: 7. This CDR3 region has 19 residues. The DNA of the CDR3 is TGTGCCAGCAGCTTAGAACTAGCGGGGGGTCTCGCCAGCACAGATACGCAGTATTTT. As protein: CASSLELAGGLASTDTQYF. Drawing the rest from reference TRBV11-3 and TRBJ2-3, the complete variable domain is EAGVVQSPRYKIIEKKQPVAFWCNPISGHNTLYWYLQNLGQGPELLIRYENEEAVDDSQLPKDRFSAERLKGVDSTLKIQPAELGDSAVYLCASSLELAGGLASTDTQYFGPGTRLTVL.

V gene TRBV2 combines with J gene TRBJ2-7; the match to TRBD1 covers 8 bases. V trimming: 6 bases; J trimming: 6 bases; junction bases outside the gene matches: 7. Germline V CDR1 and CDR2: SNHLY, FYNNEI. This CDR3 has 13 amino acids. The CDR3 reads CASRYRGSGEQYF. The CDR3, as DNA: TGTGCCAGCAGATACAGGGGGTCTGGCGAGCAGTACTTC.

CDR3 loop: CASSDSSGGEDEQFF. Here the CDR3 DNA reads TGTGCCAGCAGTGACTCCAGCGGGGGGGAGGATGAGCAGTTCTTC. The chain combines TRBV6-4 with TRBJ2-1, with 10 bases aligning to TRBD2. Germline V CDR1 and CDR2: MRHNA, SNTAGT. V was clipped by 0 bases and J by 8 bases; unmatched bases: 4. The CDR3 covers 15 residues.

The gene calls are TRBV27 and TRBJ2-7; TRBD1 is a possible D gene (6 bases). CDR3 length equals 15 residues. Trimming stripped 4 bases from V and 0 bases from J, with 13 bases between. The germline V gene encodes CDR1 MNHEY and CDR2 SMNVEV (reference sequence). The CDR3 sequence: CASSSPGHLSYEQYF. The CDR3 DNA follows: TGTGCCAGCAGTTCACCGGGACACCTCTCCTACGAGCAGTACTTC.

The chain recombines TRBV7-9 with TRBJ1-1; 7 bases map to TRBD1. The J segment lost 11 bases and the V segment lost 1 base, leaving 7 bases of the junction unmatched. This CDR3 spans 13 amino acids. Germline CDR1 reads SEHNR; CDR2 reads FQNEAQ (reference sequence). DNA for the CDR3: TGTGCCAGCAGCTTAGAGGGACAGAGGCGGGCTTTCTTT. Its translation: CASSLEGQRRAFF. Complete variable domain (other parts from reference TRBV7-9 and TRBJ1-1): DTGVSQNPRHKITKRGQNVTFRCDPISEHNRLYWYRQTLGQGPEFLTYFQNEAQLEKSRLLSDRFSAERPKGSFSTLEIQRTEQGDSAMYLCASSLEGQRRAFFGQGTRLTVV.

The chain combines TRBV12-3 or TRBV12-4 with TRBJ2-7, with TRBD2 matching 8 bases. The V segment lost 4 bases and the J segment 2 bases; nucleotides outside the gene matches: 1. The CDR3 totals 13 residues. The CDR3 DNA sequence: TGTGCCAGCAGTTCGGGACTAGCCTACGAGCAGTACTTC. Amino acids: CASSSGLAYEQYF.

The V and J genes are TRBV3-1 (or the pseudogene TRBV3-2) and TRBJ1-1; possibly TRBD1 for D (6 bases). Germline CDR1 reads LGHDT; CDR2 reads YNNKEL (reference sequence). CDR3 length equals 15 residues. Trimming cost V 1 base and J 1 base, with 10 bases left between them. In DNA, the CDR3 is TGTGCCAGCAGCCAAGTTTCCAGGGGGAACACTGAAGCTTTCTTT. Translating gives CASSQVSRGNTEAFF.

DNA of the CDR3: TGTGCCAGCAGTACCCGACAGAAGAACACTGAAGCTTTCTTT. Amino acids: CASSTRQKNTEAFF. V is TRBV6-5 and J is TRBJ1-1; TRBD1 might be the D (5 bases). Germline V gene data show CDR1 as MNHEY and CDR2 as SVGAGI. V gave up 5 bases and J gave up 1 base, with 11 bases separating them. This CDR3 is built from 14 residues.

Written as DNA, the CDR3 is TGTGCCAGCACCCAAGGAGGGAGCTCCTACAATGAGCAGTTCTTC. It translates to CASTQGGSSYNEQFF. J is TRBJ2-1 and V is TRBV7-9, with D tentatively TRBD2 (6 bases). Germline CDR1 SEHNR, CDR2 FQNEAQ (reference sequence). V lost 7 bases to trimming and J lost 0 bases, with 13 bases between them. There are 15 residues in the CDR3.

The chain uses TRBV5-1 and TRBJ2-5; 7 nucleotides agree with TRBD1. After removal of 4 bases from V and 5 bases from J, the junction contained 8 bases not matched to a gene. Germline CDR1 is SGHRS and CDR2 is YFSETQ. The CDR3 runs 14 residues. The CDR3 DNA reads as TGCGCCAGCAGCCGGGACAGTAGCGAGGAGACCCAGTACTTC. Amino acid sequence: CASSRDSSEETQYF. Based on the CDR3 plus reference TRBV5-1 and TRBJ2-5, the full variable domain is KAGVTQTPRYLIKTRGQQVTLSCSPISGHRSVSWYQQTPGQGLQFLFEYFSETQRNKGNFPGRFSGRQFSNSRSEMNVSTLELGDSALYLCASSRDSSEETQYFGPGTRLLVL.

This chain links TRBV10-1 with TRBJ1-1; D call uncertain. This CDR3 is 13 amino acids long. V was pared by 6 bases and J by 6 bases, with 14 bases between. Germline V lookup: CDR1 WNHNN, CDR2 SYGVQD (reference sequence). CDR3 protein: CASSLDISAEAFF. The CDR3 DNA reads TGCGCCAGCAGCCTCGACATCTCGGCTGAAGCTTTCTTT.

The V gene is TRBV20-1, the J gene TRBJ1-2; D is unclear. Germline loops: CDR1 DFQATT, CDR2 SNEGSKA (reference sequence). The CDR3 spans 11 residues. CDR3: CSVLFNYGYTF. DNA of the CDR3: TGCAGCGTATTATTTAACTATGGCTACACCTTC.

The rearrangement links TRBV27 to TRBJ1-5; D might be TRBD1 (5 bases). V gave up 4 bases and J gave up 1 base, with 8 bases separating them. Germline V gives CDR1 MNHEY, CDR2 SMNVEV (reference sequence). This CDR3 has 14 amino acids. The CDR3, as DNA: TGTGCCAGCAGTTGGAGGGACAGCAATCAGCCCCAGCATTTT. Translation: CASSWRDSNQPQHF.

The chain joins TRBV27 to TRBJ1-2; the D is unclear. The ends were cut back, 2 bases at V and 0 bases at J, with 10 bases in the middle. This CDR3 has 15 amino acids. Germline CDR1 reads MNHEY; CDR2 reads SMNVEV (reference sequence). CDR3 residues: CASSLRGSANYGYTF. The CDR3 DNA reads TGTGCCAGCAGTTTAAGAGGTTCAGCTAACTATGGCTACACCTTC.

The chain recombines TRBV10-3 with TRBJ2-7, with 9 bases identical to TRBD2. V gave up 0 bases and J gave up 2 bases; unmatched junction bases: 2. Germline CDR1 and CDR2: ENHRY and SYGVKD. The CDR3 is 15 residues long. The CDR3 DNA reads as TGTGCCATCAGTGAGTCTAGCGGGGGCCCCTACGAGCAGTACTTC. The encoded protein is CAISESSGGPYEQYF.

CDR3 in DNA: TGTGCCAGCAGCCAAAACCCCCTAGCGGGGGATACGCAGTATTTT. It yields the protein CASSQNPLAGDTQYF. The chain links TRBV3-1 (or the pseudogene TRBV3-2) to TRBJ2-3; TRBD2 agrees at 9 bases. V shed 2 bases, J shed 6 bases, and the junction held 6 bases outside the gene matches. The CDR3 runs 15 residues. The germline gives CDR1 LGHDT, CDR2 YNNKEL (reference sequence).

The genes are TRBV7-9 and TRBJ2-5, with 7 bases aligning to TRBD2. V was clipped by 4 bases and J by 4 bases; unmatched bases: 6. CDR1 SEHNR and CDR2 FQNEAQ come from the germline V gene (reference sequence). This CDR3 contains 14 residues. In DNA form, the CDR3 reads TGTGCCAGCAGCTCTCTGCGCGGGGGAGAGACCCAGTACTTC. It translates to CASSSLRGGETQYF.